This T cell receptor beta chain was recorded in a study of T cell responses to AZD1222 COVID-19 vaccine. The wider study: Researchers grouped second doses given at about 4 or about 12 weeks into one pool. Study conclusions and caveats: Spike-spanning, vaccine-associated CD4 TCRs were dominant at 160-218 and 743-854. Spike-specific TCRs gained breadth and depth after people received two AZD1222 doses.

CDR1 is SGHTA, CDR2 FQGNSA, per germline. V gave up 1 base and J gave up 4 bases; unmatched junction bases: 2. CDR3 length: 14 amino acids. The assay was immunoSEQ multiplex PCR, and TCRdb's table has in-frame clones only and misses some. The sample includes roughly 100,000 clones, approximately 90% of them seen just once. Notes on this clone: Antigen unknown.

The TCR sequence derives from an adult in good health. The material sequenced was peripheral blood, taken on day 0 of AZD1222 vaccination. The chain couples TRBV7-2 to TRBJ2-7; 9 positions match TRBD2. The CDR3 DNA follows: TGTGCCAGCAGCTTAGGGACTAGCGTTTACGAGCAGTACTTC. It is translated as CASSLGTSVYEQYF.